The 20 T cell receptor beta chains below come from one sample, sequenced in a study of blood T cell repertoires in COVID-19. The protocol was immunoSEQ multiplex PCR, while the TCRdb copy is restricted to in-frame clones and leaves out a portion. This table holds 200,000 to 300,000 clones, 88% found once. Material for sequencing was peripheral blood. All receptors derive from a woman in her twenties or thirties with acute or convalescent COVID-19.

The chain carries TRBV10-2 and TRBJ2-1; TRBD2 aligns across 7 bases. This CDR3 comprises 15 residues. Trimming took 5 bases from V and 2 from J; bases not matched to a gene: 6. CDR1 is WSHSY and CDR2 is SAAADI in the germline V gene. The CDR3 sequence: CASSRAGRTYNEQFF. DNA of the CDR3: TGCGCCAGCAGTCGAGCGGGACGGACCTACAATGAGCAGTTCTTC.

The rearrangement joins TRBV20-1 to TRBJ1-4; 7 bases are shared with TRBD1. Germline V gene data show CDR1 as DFQATT and CDR2 as SNEGSKA (reference sequence). V shed 6 bases, J shed 6 bases, and the junction held 1 base outside the gene matches. CDR3 length equals 11 residues. CDR3: CSAGTDEKLFF. CDR3 bases: TGCAGTGCGGGGACAGATGAAAAACTGTTTTTT.

This chain connects TRBV11-3 to TRBJ1-1; maybe TRBD1 (5 bases). The CDR3 is made up of 13 amino acids. The germline V gene has CDR1 SGHNT and CDR2 YENEEA. With 5 bases removed from V and 4 bases from J, the gap between germline ends came to 11 bases. CDR3 nucleotide sequence: TGTGCCAGCAGCCAGCAGGGAGGCACTGAAGCTTTCTTT. Encoded protein: CASSQQGGTEAFF.

The chain carries TRBV30 and TRBJ1-1; D may be TRBD1 (5 bases). V lost 3 bases and J lost 4, with 21 bases in between. Germline V CDR1 and CDR2: GTSNPN, SVGIG (reference sequence). The length of the CDR3 is 16 residues. CDR3 in DNA: TGTGCCTGGAGCCCTCAAGGCGTTGGGGCAGGCACTGAAGCTTTCTTT. Translated, it gives CAWSPQGVGAGTEAFF.

V and J are TRBV5-1 and TRBJ1-3, with D perhaps matching TRBD1 (5 bases). The CDR3 runs to 15 residues. Looked up from germline, CDR1 is SGHRS and CDR2 is YFSETQ. Trimming pared 3 bases from V and 0 bases from J, leaving 10 bases between. CDR3 residues: CASSSGTFSGNTIYF. CDR3 sequence (DNA): TGCGCCAGCAGCTCAGGGACTTTCTCTGGAAACACCATATATTTT.

The chain joins TRBV11-3 to TRBJ2-6; 9 nucleotides agree with TRBD1. Germline CDR1 SGHNT, CDR2 YENEEA. J was trimmed by 1 base and V by 1 base; bases with no gene match: 2. The CDR3 sequence is 17 residues long. The CDR3 sequence is CASSLGGQGSGANVLTF. The DNA for the CDR3 is TGTGCCAGCAGCTTAGGGGGACAGGGATCTGGGGCCAACGTCCTGACTTTC. The variable domain in full, completed from reference TRBV11-3 and TRBJ2-6, reads EAGVVQSPRYKIIEKKQPVAFWCNPISGHNTLYWYLQNLGQGPELLIRYENEEAVDDSQLPKDRFSAERLKGVDSTLKIQPAELGDSAVYLCASSLGGQGSGANVLTFGAGSRLTVL.

The table lists this clone with a count of one. J is TRBJ2-1 and V is TRBV18; 9 bases are shared with TRBD1. The germline V gene encodes CDR1 KGHSH and CDR2 LQKENI. Unmatched junction bases numbered 3, after V lost 4 bases and J lost 2 bases. The CDR3 loop spans 15 amino acids. The CDR3 loop reads CASSRGQGTYNEQFF. For the CDR3, the DNA is TGTGCCAGCTCACGTGGACAGGGGACCTACAATGAGCAGTTCTTC.

The chain has TRBV13 and TRBJ2-6; 7 positions match TRBD1. Trimming removed 2 bases from V and 8 bases from J; junction bases left unmatched: 12. Germline V gene data show CDR1 as PRHDT and CDR2 as FYEKMQ (reference sequence). This CDR3 is 17 amino acids long. Here the CDR3 DNA reads TGTGCCAGCAGCTTACGGAGCACCGGGACAGTATCCAACGTCCTGACTTTC. This codes for CASSLRSTGTVSNVLTF.

This chain connects TRBV5-8 to TRBJ2-1, with D maybe TRBD2 (6 bases). Germline V gene data show CDR1 as SGHTS and CDR2 as YDEGEE. The CDR3 runs 15 residues. Trimming pared 4 bases from V and 0 bases from J, leaving 11 bases between. For the CDR3, the DNA is TGTGCCAGCAGCCCGGGGGTTAGCTCCTACAATGAGCAGTTCTTC. Encoded protein: CASSPGVSSYNEQFF.

This chain connects TRBV12-2 to TRBJ1-5; TRBD1 reflects the table's D call only, with no check against the DNA. TRBV12-2 is reported as a pseudogene. There are 15 residues in the CDR3. This chain's CDR3 is CASRFEDSPDQPQHF. DNA of the CDR3: TGTGCAAGTCGCTTTGAGGACAGCCCGGATCAGCCCCAGCATTTT.

CDR3: CAWSKIGGGVTDTQYF. CDR3 DNA sequence: TGTGCCTGGAGTAAAATTGGCGGGGGGGTCACAGATACGCAGTATTTT. The chain employs TRBV30 and TRBJ2-3, with 9 bases matching TRBD2. The CDR3 covers 16 residues. Germline CDR1 reads GTSNPN; CDR2 reads SVGIG (reference sequence). After removal of 2 bases from V and 2 bases from J, the junction contained 8 bases not matched to a gene. Looking up the rest from reference TRBV30 and TRBJ2-3 gives the full variable domain: SQTIHQWPATLVQPVGSPLSLECTVEGTSNPNLYWYRQAAGRGLQLLFYSVGIGQISSEVPQNLSASRPQDRQFILSSKKLLLSDSGFYLCAWSKIGGGVTDTQYFGPGTRLTVL.

Written as DNA, the CDR3 is TGTGCCAGCAGCGATAGTCCGTATGGCTACACCTTC. It is translated as CASSDSPYGYTF. The V gene is TRBV7-4, the J gene TRBJ1-2; D not resolved. In germline, CDR1 is SGHVT, CDR2 SQSDAQ. This CDR3 has 12 amino acids. V was clipped by 5 bases and J by 5 bases, with 9 bases between them.

The chain uses TRBV7-9 and TRBJ2-5; tentatively, D is TRBD2 (6 bases). V was pared by 4 bases and J by 1 base, with 16 bases between. The germline CDR1 and CDR2 sequences are SEHNR and FQNEAQ (reference sequence). The CDR3 extends over 16 amino acids. The CDR3 is CASSWVVGRGQETQYF. CDR3 DNA: TGTGCCAGCAGCTGGGTGGTGGGGCGGGGCCAAGAGACCCAGTACTTC.

This chain connects TRBV4-3 to TRBJ1-2, with D possibly TRBD1 on 6 matching bases. Per the germline V gene, CDR1 is LGHNA and CDR2 is YSLEER. Trimming removed 4 bases at V and 0 bases at J, with 6 bases between. This CDR3 comprises 13 residues. Written as DNA, the CDR3 is TGCGCCAGCAGCCGGACAGCTAACTATGGCTACACCTTC. This translates into CASSRTANYGYTF.

The chain couples TRBV5-8 to TRBJ1-5; D not certain. The V end was cut by 4 bases, the J end by 0 bases, with 20 bases between. CDR1 SGHTS and CDR2 YDEGEE come from the germline V gene. The CDR3 runs 18 residues. The CDR3 bases are TGTGCCAGCAGCCCGCGGAGGGCCAAATCCAATAGCAATCAGCCCCAGCATTTT. Protein product: CASSPRRAKSNSNQPQHF.

The chain carries TRBV6-4 and TRBJ2-1; 10 bases map to TRBD2. The CDR3 extends over 15 amino acids. Germline V CDR1 and CDR2: MRHNA, SNTAGT. The V and J ends lost 0 bases and 8 bases, in that order; junction bases with no gene match: 4. CDR3 in DNA: TGTGCCAGCAGTGACTCGTCTAGCGGGAGTGATGAGCAGTTCTTC. Amino acids: CASSDSSSGSDEQFF.

There are a few counts of this clone. The chain links TRBV10-3 to TRBJ1-2; 8 bases agree with TRBD1. The junction had 7 bases not matched to a gene; V was cut back by 6 bases and J by 4 bases. Germline values: CDR1 ENHRY, CDR2 SYGVKD. The CDR3 loop spans 14 amino acids. CDR3 sequence: CAISDRGASYGYTF. CDR3 DNA sequence: TGTGCCATCAGCGACAGGGGAGCCAGCTATGGCTACACCTTC.

This clone was observed a few times. This chain joins TRBV6-2 or TRBV6-3 and TRBJ1-6; 8 bases are a match to TRBD1. CDR3 length equals 15 residues. Trimming at V came to 5 bases and at J to 5 bases, leaving 5 bases not matched to a gene. Looked up from germline, CDR1 is MNHEY and CDR2 is SVGEGT. The CDR3: CASSDRDRNNSPLHF. CDR3 bases: TGTGCCAGCAGTGACCGGGACAGGAATAATTCACCCCTCCACTTT.

This chain uses TRBV18 with TRBJ1-2; D unresolved. This CDR3 is 15 amino acids long. With 1 base removed from V and 1 base from J, the gap between germline ends came to 10 bases. Germline values: CDR1 KGHSH, CDR2 LQKENI. CDR3 nucleotide sequence: TGTGCCAGCTCACCACTGCAGGAAAATAACTATGGCTACACCTTC. The encoded protein is CASSPLQENNYGYTF.

The CDR3 coding sequence is TGTGCCAGCAGCTTGGCCGGGGGGCGGTACAATGAGCAGTTCTTC. Translating it yields CASSLAGGRYNEQFF. This chain joins TRBV5-8 and TRBJ2-1; a weak D match, TRBD2 (7 bases). Per the germline V gene, CDR1 is SGHTS and CDR2 is YDEGEE. Trimming shortened V by 0 bases and J by 4 bases, and 11 bases separated the two germline ends. This CDR3 is built from 15 residues.